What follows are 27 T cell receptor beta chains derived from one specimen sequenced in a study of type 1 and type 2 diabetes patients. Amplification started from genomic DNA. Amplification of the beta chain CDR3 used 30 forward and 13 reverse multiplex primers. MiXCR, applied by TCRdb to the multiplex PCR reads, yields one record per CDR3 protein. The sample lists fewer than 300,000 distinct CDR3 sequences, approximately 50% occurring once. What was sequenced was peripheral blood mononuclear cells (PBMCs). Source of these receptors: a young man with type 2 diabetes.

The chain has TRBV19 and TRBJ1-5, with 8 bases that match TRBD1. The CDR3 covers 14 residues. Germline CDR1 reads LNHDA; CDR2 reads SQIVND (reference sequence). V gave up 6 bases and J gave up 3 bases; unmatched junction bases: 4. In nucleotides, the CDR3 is TGTGCCAGTAGCAGACAGGGGACCAATCAGCCCCAGCATTTT. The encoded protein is CASSRQGTNQPQHF. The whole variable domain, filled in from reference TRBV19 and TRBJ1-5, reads DGGITQSPKYLFRKEGQNVTLSCEQNLNHDAMYWYRQDPGQGLRLIYYSQIVNDFQKGDIAEGYSVSREKKESFPLTVTSAQKNPTAFYLCASSRQGTNQPQHFGDGTRLSIL.

The CDR3 loop is CASKQGAMNTEAFF. CDR3 DNA sequence: TGTGCCAGCAAACAGGGTGCCATGAACACTGAAGCTTTCTTT. The chain combines TRBV6-6 with TRBJ1-1, with D tentatively TRBD1 (6 bases). V shed 7 bases and J shed 0 bases, with 12 bases lying between them. Germline lookup yields CDR1 MNHNY and CDR2 SVGAGI (reference sequence). This CDR3 has 14 amino acids.

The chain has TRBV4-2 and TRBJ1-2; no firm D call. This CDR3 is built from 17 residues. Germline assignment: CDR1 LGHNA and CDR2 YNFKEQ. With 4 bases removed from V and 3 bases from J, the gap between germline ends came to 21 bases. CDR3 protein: CASSPPAEVVPYYGYTF. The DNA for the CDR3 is TGTGCCAGCAGCCCCCCCGCGGAAGTCGTACCGTACTATGGCTACACCTTC.

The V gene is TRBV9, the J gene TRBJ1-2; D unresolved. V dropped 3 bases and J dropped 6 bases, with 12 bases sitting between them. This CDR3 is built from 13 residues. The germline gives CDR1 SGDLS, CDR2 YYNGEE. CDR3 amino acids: CASSGYALHGYTF. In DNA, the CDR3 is TGTGCCAGCAGCGGGTACGCTTTACATGGCTACACCTTC.

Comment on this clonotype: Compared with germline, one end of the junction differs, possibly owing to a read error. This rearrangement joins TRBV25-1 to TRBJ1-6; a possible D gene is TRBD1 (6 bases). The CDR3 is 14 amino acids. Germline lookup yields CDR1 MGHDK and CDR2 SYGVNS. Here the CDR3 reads CATTRGLRDSPPHF. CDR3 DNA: TGTGCCACCACCAGGGGTTTGAGGGACTCACCCCCCCACTTT.

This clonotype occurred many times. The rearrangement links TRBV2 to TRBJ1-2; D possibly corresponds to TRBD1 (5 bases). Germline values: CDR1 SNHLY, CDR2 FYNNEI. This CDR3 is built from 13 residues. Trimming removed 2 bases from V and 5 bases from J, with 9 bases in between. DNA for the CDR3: TGTGCCAGCAGTGAAAGATCAGGGTATGGCTACACCTTC. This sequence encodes CASSERSGYGYTF.

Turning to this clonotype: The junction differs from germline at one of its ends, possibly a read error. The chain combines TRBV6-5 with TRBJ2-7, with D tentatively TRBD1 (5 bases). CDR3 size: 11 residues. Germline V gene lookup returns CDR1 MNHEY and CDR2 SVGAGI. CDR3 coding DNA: TGTGCCATCAGTCCAGGGCGCGAGCAGTACTTC. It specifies CAISPGREQYF.

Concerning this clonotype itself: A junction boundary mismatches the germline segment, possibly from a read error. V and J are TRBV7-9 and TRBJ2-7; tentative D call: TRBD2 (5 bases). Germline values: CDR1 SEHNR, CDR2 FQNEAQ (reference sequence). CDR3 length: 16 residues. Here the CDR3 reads CASSQGQAVSSYEQYF. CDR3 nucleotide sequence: TGCGCCAGCAGCCAAGGGCAAGCGGTGAGCTCCTACGAGCAGTACTTC.

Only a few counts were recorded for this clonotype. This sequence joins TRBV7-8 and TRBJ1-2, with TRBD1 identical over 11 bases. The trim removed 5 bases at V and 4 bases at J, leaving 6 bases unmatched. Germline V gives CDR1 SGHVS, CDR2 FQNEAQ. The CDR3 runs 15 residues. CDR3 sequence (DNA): TGTGCCAGCAGCCAAGGGACAGGGGGTAGCTATGGCTACACCTTC. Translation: CASSQGTGGSYGYTF.

CDR3 protein: CASTPRGSTNEKLFF. CDR3 in DNA: TGTGCCAGTACTCCTCGGGGGTCAACTAATGAAAAACTGTTTTTT. The chain recombines TRBV19 with TRBJ1-4; a weak D match, TRBD1 (5 bases). V was shortened by 7 bases and J by 0 bases, with 12 bases between the two germline ends. The CDR3 contains 15 residues. Per the germline V gene, CDR1 is LNHDA and CDR2 is SQIVND (reference sequence).

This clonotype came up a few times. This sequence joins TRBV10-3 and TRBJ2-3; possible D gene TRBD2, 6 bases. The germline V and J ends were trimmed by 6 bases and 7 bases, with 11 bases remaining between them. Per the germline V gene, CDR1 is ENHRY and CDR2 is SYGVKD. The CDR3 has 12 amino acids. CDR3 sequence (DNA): TGTGCCATCAGCGGGGGAAGCAATACGCAGTATTTT. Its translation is CAISGGSNTQYF.

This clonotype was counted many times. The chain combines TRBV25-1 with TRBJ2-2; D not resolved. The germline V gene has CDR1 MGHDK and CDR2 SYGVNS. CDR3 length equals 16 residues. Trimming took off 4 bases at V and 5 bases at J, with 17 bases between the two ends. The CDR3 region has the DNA TGTGCCAGCAGTGGCGCGTTGGCCAGCTTAACCGGGGAGCTGTTTTTT. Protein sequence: CASSGALASLTGELFF.

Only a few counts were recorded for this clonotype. This CDR3 is CAWSVPGQVGGPLHF. The CDR3 DNA sequence: TGTGCCTGGAGTGTACCCGGACAGGTGGGAGGACCCCTCCACTTT. V and J are TRBV30 and TRBJ1-6, with TRBD1 matching over 7 bases. Per the germline V gene, CDR1 is GTSNPN and CDR2 is SVGIG (reference sequence). The CDR3 is 15 amino acids. Trimming removed 0 bases from V and 12 bases from J; junction bases left unmatched: 11.

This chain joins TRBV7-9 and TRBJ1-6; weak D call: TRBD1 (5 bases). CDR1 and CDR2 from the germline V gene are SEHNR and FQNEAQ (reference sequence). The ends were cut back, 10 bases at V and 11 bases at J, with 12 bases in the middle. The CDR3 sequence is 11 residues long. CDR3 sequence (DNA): TGTGCCACGGGGGAGGGAACACCCCTCCACTTT. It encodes CATGEGTPLHF.

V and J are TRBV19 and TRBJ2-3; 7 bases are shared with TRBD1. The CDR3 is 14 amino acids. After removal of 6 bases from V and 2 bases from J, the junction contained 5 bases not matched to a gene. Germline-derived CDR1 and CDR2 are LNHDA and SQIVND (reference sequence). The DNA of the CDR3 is TGTGCCAGTAGAACGGACAGGCTCACAGATACGCAGTATTTT. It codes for CASRTDRLTDTQYF.

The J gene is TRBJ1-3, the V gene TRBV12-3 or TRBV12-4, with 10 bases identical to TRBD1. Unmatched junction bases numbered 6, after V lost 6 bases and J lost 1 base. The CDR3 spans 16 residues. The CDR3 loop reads CASSSRQGASGNTIYF. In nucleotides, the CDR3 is TGTGCCAGCAGCTCCAGACAGGGGGCATCTGGAAACACCATATATTTT.

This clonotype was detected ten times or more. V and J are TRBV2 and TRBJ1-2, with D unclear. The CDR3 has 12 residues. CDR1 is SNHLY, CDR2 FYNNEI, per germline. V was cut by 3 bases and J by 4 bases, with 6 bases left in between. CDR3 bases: TGTGCCAGCAGTGAGAGGTCCTATGGCTACACCTTC. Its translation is CASSERSYGYTF.

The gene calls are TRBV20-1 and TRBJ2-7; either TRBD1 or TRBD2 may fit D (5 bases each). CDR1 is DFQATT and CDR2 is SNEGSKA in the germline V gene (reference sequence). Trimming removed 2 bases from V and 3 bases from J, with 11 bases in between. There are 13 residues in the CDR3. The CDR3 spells CSARPRDRYEQYF. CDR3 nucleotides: TGCAGTGCTAGACCTAGGGACCGCTACGAGCAGTACTTC.

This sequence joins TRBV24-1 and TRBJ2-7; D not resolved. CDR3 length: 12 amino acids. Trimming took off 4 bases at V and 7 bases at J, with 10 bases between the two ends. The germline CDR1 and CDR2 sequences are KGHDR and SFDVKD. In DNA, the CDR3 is TGTGCCACCAGTGACGAATATGGGGAGCAGTACTTC. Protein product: CATSDEYGEQYF.

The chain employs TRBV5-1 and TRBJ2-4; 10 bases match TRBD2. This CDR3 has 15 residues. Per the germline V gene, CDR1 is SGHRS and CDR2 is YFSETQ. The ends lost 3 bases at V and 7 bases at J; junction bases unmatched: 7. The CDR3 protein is CASSSLTSGENIQYF. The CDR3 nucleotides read TGCGCCAGCAGCTCACTCACTAGCGGGGAGAACATTCAGTACTTC.

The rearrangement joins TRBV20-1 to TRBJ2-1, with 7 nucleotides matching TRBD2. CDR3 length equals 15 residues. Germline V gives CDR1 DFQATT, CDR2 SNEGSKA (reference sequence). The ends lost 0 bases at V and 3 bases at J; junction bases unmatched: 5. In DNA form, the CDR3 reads TGCAGTGCTAGAGATGAGCTAGCGGACTACAATGAGCAGTTCTTC. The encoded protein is CSARDELADYNEQFF.

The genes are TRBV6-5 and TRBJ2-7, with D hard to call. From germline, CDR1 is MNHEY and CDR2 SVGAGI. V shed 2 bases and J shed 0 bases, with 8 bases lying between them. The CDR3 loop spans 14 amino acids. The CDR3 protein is CASSYAGSSYEQYF. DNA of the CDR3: TGTGCCAGCAGTTACGCCGGCAGCTCCTACGAGCAGTACTTC.

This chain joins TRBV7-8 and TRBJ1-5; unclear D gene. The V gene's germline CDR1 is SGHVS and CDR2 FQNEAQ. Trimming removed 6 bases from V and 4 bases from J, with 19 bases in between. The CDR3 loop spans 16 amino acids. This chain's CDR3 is CASRIPGGSVNQPQHF. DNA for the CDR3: TGTGCCAGCAGAATCCCAGGCGGGAGTGTGAATCAGCCCCAGCATTTT. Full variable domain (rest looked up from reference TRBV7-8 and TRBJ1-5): GAGVSQSPRYKVAKRGQDVALRCDPISGHVSLFWYQQALGQGPEFLTYFQNEAQLDKSGLPSDRFFAERPEGSVSTLKIQRTQQEDSAVYLCASRIPGGSVNQPQHFGDGTRLSIL.

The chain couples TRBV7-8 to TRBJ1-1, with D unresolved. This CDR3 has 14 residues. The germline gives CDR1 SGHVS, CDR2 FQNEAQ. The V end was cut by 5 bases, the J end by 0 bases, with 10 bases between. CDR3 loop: CASSPGKMNTEAFF. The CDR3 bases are TGTGCCAGCAGCCCGGGAAAGATGAACACTGAAGCTTTCTTT. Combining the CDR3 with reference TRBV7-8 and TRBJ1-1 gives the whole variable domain GAGVSQSPRYKVAKRGQDVALRCDPISGHVSLFWYQQALGQGPEFLTYFQNEAQLDKSGLPSDRFFAERPEGSVSTLKIQRTQQEDSAVYLCASSPGKMNTEAFFGQGTRLTVV.

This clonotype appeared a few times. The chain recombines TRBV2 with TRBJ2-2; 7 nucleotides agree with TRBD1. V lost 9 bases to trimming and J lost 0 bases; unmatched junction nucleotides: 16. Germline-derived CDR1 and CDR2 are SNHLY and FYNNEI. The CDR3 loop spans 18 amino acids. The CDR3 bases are TGTGCCAGTCTCCGGACAGGAGAAACTATCGCGAACACCGGGGAGCTGTTTTTT. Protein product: CASLRTGETIANTGELFF.

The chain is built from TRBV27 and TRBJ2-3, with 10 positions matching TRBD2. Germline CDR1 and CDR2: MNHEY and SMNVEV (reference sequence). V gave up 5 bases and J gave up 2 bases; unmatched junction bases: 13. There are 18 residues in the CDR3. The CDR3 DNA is TGTGCCAGCAGTCGGGCTAGCGGGGGCATCCGGCTCACAGATACGCAGTATTTT. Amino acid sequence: CASSRASGGIRLTDTQYF.

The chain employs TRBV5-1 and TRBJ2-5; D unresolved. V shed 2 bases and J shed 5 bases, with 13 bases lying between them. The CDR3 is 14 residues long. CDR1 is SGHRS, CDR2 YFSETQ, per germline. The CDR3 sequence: CASSFWSQGETQYF. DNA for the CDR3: TGCGCCAGCAGCTTCTGGTCGCAAGGGGAGACCCAGTACTTC.